What follows describes a single T cell receptor beta chain. Antigen specificity is unknown. Recent acute infections and vaccinations were absent in the healthy HIV-negative adult donors. V was shortened by 5 bases and J by 7 bases, with 12 bases between the two germline ends. Looked up from germline, CDR1 is MDHEN and CDR2 is SYDVKM. The CDR3 length is 14 residues. At the deep level, the assay was run. Profiled with immunoSEQ multiplex PCR; TCRdb holds only in-frame clones, not every one. This sample has roughly 1,100,000 clones; around 75% occur once, and the top ten carry about 1.5%. The data were taken from a study of shared clonotypes between healthy human individuals. Overall study context: Aged 18 to 49, the donors were a couple of women and three men.

Points from the study as a whole: Richness estimates generally favored naive over memory subsets.

The TCR was taken from a man younger than 30 in good health. The J gene is TRBJ1-6, the V gene TRBV28; possible D gene TRBD1, 5 bases. The material sequenced was memory CD4+ T cells sorted from blood. Specified subset: CD45RA-negative fraction. CDR3 protein: CASSLRGLNSPLHF. In nucleotides, the CDR3 is TGTGCCAGCAGTCTTCGGGGCCTAAATTCACCCCTCCACTTT. Full variable domain (outside the CDR3, taken from reference TRBV28 and TRBJ1-6): DVKVTQSSRYLVKRTGEKVFLECVQDMDHENMFWYRQDPGLGLRLIYFSYDVKMKEKGDIPEGYSVSREKKERFSLILESASTNQTSMYLCASSLRGLNSPLHFGNGTRLTVT.